This is a list of T cell receptor beta chains from one sample in a study of OX40 agonist ivuxolimab in advanced cancers. The table came from immunoSEQ multiplex PCR; TCRdb's copy has only in-frame clones and leaves some out. The sample records 50,000 or so clones, under 95% being singletons. The sequencing used CD4+ or CD8+ T cells sorted from blood, collected in a trial of the OX40 agonist ivuxolimab. The receptors come from an adult with an advanced solid tumor such as melanoma, head and neck, liver or kidney cancer. Both conserved end residues are part of each CDR3. Fields, in order: V gene, J gene, D gene, clone size, CDR3 protein, CDR3 DNA. The D gene is left open where the match is weak. Size tells how often a clone was seen (once, few, many) or the class of an expanded clone, and some rows leave it out.

v_call: TRBV9; j_call: TRBJ2-2; d_call: .; clone_size: .; cdr3_aa: CASSPEAGYPGELFF; cdr3_nt: TGTGCCAGCAGCCCCGAGGCGGGCTACCCCGGGGAGCTGTTTTTT
v_call: TRBV6-1; j_call: TRBJ1-5; d_call: .; clone_size: .; cdr3_aa: CASSSQIYSNQPQHF; cdr3_nt: TGTGCCAGCAGTAGTCAGATTTATAGCAATCAGCCCCAGCATTTT
v_call: TRBV19; j_call: TRBJ2-5; d_call: .; clone_size: .; cdr3_aa: CASSIGSHPGETQYF; cdr3_nt: TGTGCCAGTAGTATAGGAAGCCACCCCGGGGAGACCCAGTACTTC
v_call: TRBV19; j_call: TRBJ2-1; d_call: TRBD2; clone_size: .; cdr3_aa: CASNPAGGLNEQFF; cdr3_nt: TGTGCCAGTAACCCAGCGGGAGGGCTCAATGAGCAGTTCTTC
v_call: TRBV5-4; j_call: TRBJ1-1; d_call: .; clone_size: .; cdr3_aa: CASSWEAAEAFF; cdr3_nt: TGTGCCAGCAGCTGGGAGGCCGCTGAAGCTTTCTTT
v_call: TRBV25-1; j_call: TRBJ2-5; d_call: .; clone_size: .; cdr3_aa: CASSGQEETQYF; cdr3_nt: TGTGCCAGCAGTGGACAGGAAGAGACCCAGTACTTC
v_call: TRBV28; j_call: TRBJ2-7; d_call: .; clone_size: .; cdr3_aa: CASSSPPGEQYF; cdr3_nt: TGTGCCAGCAGTTCACCCCCTGGGGAGCAGTACTTC
v_call: TRBV27; j_call: TRBJ2-1; d_call: .; clone_size: .; cdr3_aa: CAIRKNSYNEQFF; cdr3_nt: TGTGCCATCCGGAAAAACTCCTACAATGAGCAGTTCTTC
v_call: TRBV6-5; j_call: TRBJ2-2; d_call: TRBD2; clone_size: .; cdr3_aa: CASNLGGSTGELFF; cdr3_nt: TGTGCCAGCAACCTGGGGGGGAGCACCGGGGAGCTGTTTTTT
v_call: TRBV6-1; j_call: TRBJ2-7; d_call: .; clone_size: .; cdr3_aa: CASSLSAERAYEQYF; cdr3_nt: TGTGCCAGCAGTCTCTCGGCAGAAAGAGCCTACGAGCAGTACTTC
v_call: TRBV19; j_call: TRBJ2-1; d_call: TRBD1; clone_size: .; cdr3_aa: CASMGTGAAVAEQFF; cdr3_nt: TGTGCCAGTATGGGGACAGGGGCCGCGGTAGCTGAGCAGTTCTTC
v_call: TRBV7-6; j_call: TRBJ2-3; d_call: TRBD2; clone_size: .; cdr3_aa: CASSVSGRGSDTQYF; cdr3_nt: TGTGCCAGCAGCGTTAGCGGGAGAGGGTCAGATACGCAGTATTTT
v_call: TRBV7-6; j_call: TRBJ2-1; d_call: .; clone_size: .; cdr3_aa: CASSLLVGAMDEQFF; cdr3_nt: TGTGCCAGCAGCTTACTAGTGGGGGCTATGGATGAGCAGTTCTTC
v_call: TRBV11-2; j_call: TRBJ2-4; d_call: .; clone_size: .; cdr3_aa: CASSLEYIGGIQYF; cdr3_nt: TGTGCCAGCAGCTTAGAGTACATAGGGGGCATTCAGTACTTC
v_call: TRBV7-9; j_call: TRBJ1-3; d_call: TRBD1; clone_size: once; cdr3_aa: CASSSRDRGSVTGNTIYF; cdr3_nt: TGTGCCAGCAGCTCCCGGGACAGGGGCTCGGTCACTGGAAACACCATATATTTT
v_call: TRBV6-6; j_call: TRBJ2-2; d_call: .; clone_size: .; cdr3_aa: CASSYVAGELFF; cdr3_nt: TGTGCCAGCAGTTACGTCGCCGGGGAGCTGTTTTTT
v_call: TRBV19; j_call: TRBJ2-6; d_call: .; clone_size: .; cdr3_aa: CASSIPGRIASGANVLTF; cdr3_nt: TGTGCCAGTAGTATACCGGGACGAATCGCCTCTGGGGCCAACGTCCTGACTTTC
v_call: TRBV5-5; j_call: TRBJ2-2; d_call: .; clone_size: once; cdr3_aa: CASRENTGELFF; cdr3_nt: TGTGCCAGCCGGGAGAACACCGGGGAGCTGTTTTTT
v_call: TRBV25-1; j_call: TRBJ2-1; d_call: TRBD2; clone_size: .; cdr3_aa: CASSEYAQGLAVYNEQFF; cdr3_nt: TGTGCCAGCAGTGAATACGCCCAGGGACTAGCGGTTTACAATGAGCAGTTCTTC
v_call: TRBV7-3; j_call: TRBJ1-1; d_call: .; clone_size: few; cdr3_aa: CASSLISGEAFF; cdr3_nt: TGTGCCAGCAGCCTAATCAGCGGTGAAGCTTTCTTT
v_call: TRBV28; j_call: TRBJ2-7; d_call: .; clone_size: .; cdr3_aa: CASSLLSNEQYF; cdr3_nt: TGTGCCAGCAGTCTCCTTAGCAACGAGCAGTACTTC
v_call: TRBV27; j_call: TRBJ1-5; d_call: .; clone_size: .; cdr3_aa: CASRGGGGGQPQHF; cdr3_nt: TGTGCCAGTCGTGGAGGGGGAGGAGGCCAGCCCCAGCATTTT
v_call: TRBV6-5; j_call: TRBJ2-5; d_call: .; clone_size: .; cdr3_aa: CASSYSGTQGETQYF; cdr3_nt: TGTGCCAGCAGTTACTCCGGTACCCAGGGGGAGACCCAGTACTTC
v_call: TRBV30; j_call: TRBJ1-2; d_call: .; clone_size: .; cdr3_aa: CACQGDGNYGYTF; cdr3_nt: TGTGCCTGCCAAGGAGACGGGAACTATGGCTACACCTTC
v_call: TRBV28; j_call: TRBJ2-3; d_call: .; clone_size: .; cdr3_aa: CASSFRLSDTQYF; cdr3_nt: TGTGCCAGCAGTTTTAGACTATCAGATACGCAGTATTTT
v_call: TRBV7-8; j_call: TRBJ2-4; d_call: TRBD1; clone_size: .; cdr3_aa: CASSLPDRVRENIQYF; cdr3_nt: TGTGCCAGCAGCTTACCAGACAGGGTGAGGGAAAACATTCAGTACTTC
v_call: TRBV19; j_call: TRBJ1-3; d_call: .; clone_size: .; cdr3_aa: CASSIMQAPGNTIYF; cdr3_nt: TGTGCCAGTAGTATAATGCAGGCTCCTGGAAACACCATATATTTT
v_call: TRBV11-3; j_call: TRBJ2-1; d_call: TRBD2; clone_size: .; cdr3_aa: CASSLEVGGAVNEQFF; cdr3_nt: TGTGCCAGCAGCTTAGAGGTCGGGGGGGCCGTAAATGAGCAGTTCTTC
v_call: TRBV27; j_call: TRBJ2-1; d_call: TRBD2; clone_size: .; cdr3_aa: CASSLSPGGNEQFF; cdr3_nt: TGTGCCAGCAGTTTATCCCCGGGAGGCAATGAGCAGTTCTTC
v_call: TRBV19; j_call: TRBJ1-4; d_call: .; clone_size: .; cdr3_aa: CASSIVLLEGEKLFF; cdr3_nt: TGTGCCAGTAGTATTGTTCTTCTGGAGGGTGAAAAACTGTTTTTT
v_call: TRBV9; j_call: TRBJ2-7; d_call: .; clone_size: .; cdr3_aa: CASSALDVEQYF; cdr3_nt: TGTGCCAGCAGCGCCCTAGACGTGGAGCAGTACTTC
v_call: TRBV6-4; j_call: TRBJ1-1; d_call: .; clone_size: .; cdr3_aa: CASVDVRMNTEAFF; cdr3_nt: TGTGCCAGCGTCGACGTCAGGATGAACACTGAAGCTTTCTTT
v_call: TRBV6-5; j_call: TRBJ1-4; d_call: .; clone_size: .; cdr3_aa: CASSYSRLDELFF; cdr3_nt: TGTGCCAGCAGTTACTCAAGACTGGACGAACTGTTTTTT
v_call: TRBV9; j_call: TRBJ2-1; d_call: TRBD2; clone_size: .; cdr3_aa: CASSFSGGTTSYNEQFF; cdr3_nt: TGTGCCAGCAGCTTTAGCGGGGGGACAACTTCCTACAATGAGCAGTTCTTC
v_call: TRBV5-1; j_call: TRBJ1-2; d_call: TRBD1; clone_size: .; cdr3_aa: CASSLSHRGSTNYGYTF; cdr3_nt: TGCGCCAGCAGCTTGTCCCACAGGGGGTCAACTAACTATGGCTACACCTTC
v_call: TRBV11-3; j_call: TRBJ2-7; d_call: TRBD2; clone_size: .; cdr3_aa: CASSSSGTSAPEQYF; cdr3_nt: TGTGCCAGCAGCTCATCCGGGACTAGCGCCCCCGAGCAGTACTTC
v_call: TRBV13; j_call: TRBJ1-2; d_call: .; clone_size: once; cdr3_aa: CASSSPPDARIYGYTF; cdr3_nt: TGTGCCAGCAGCTCACCTCCGGACGCAAGGATCTATGGCTACACCTTC